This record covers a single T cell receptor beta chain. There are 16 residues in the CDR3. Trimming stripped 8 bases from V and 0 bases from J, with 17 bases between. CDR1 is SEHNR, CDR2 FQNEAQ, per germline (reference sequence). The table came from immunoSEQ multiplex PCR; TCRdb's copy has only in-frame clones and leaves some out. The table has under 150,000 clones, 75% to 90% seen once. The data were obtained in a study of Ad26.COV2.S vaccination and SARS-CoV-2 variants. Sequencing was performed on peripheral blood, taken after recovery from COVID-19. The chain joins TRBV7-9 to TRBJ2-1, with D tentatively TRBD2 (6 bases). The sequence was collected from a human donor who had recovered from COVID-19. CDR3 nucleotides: TGTGCCAGCGAGGAAGGCGAGGGAGGCTCCTACAATGAGCAGTTCTTC. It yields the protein CASEEGEGGSYNEQFF.